Listed here are 21 T cell receptor beta chains from one sample, sequenced in a study of OX40 agonist ivuxolimab in advanced cancers. The table came from immunoSEQ multiplex PCR; TCRdb's copy has only in-frame clones and leaves some out. Altogether about 81,000 clones are present, 90% to 95% being singletons, with the ten largest covering 13% to 15%. Sequenced here: CD4+ or CD8+ T cells sorted from blood, sampled in a trial of the OX40 agonist ivuxolimab. The receptors derive from an adult with an advanced solid tumor such as melanoma, head and neck, liver or kidney cancer.

The rearrangement uses TRBV4-3 and TRBJ1-5; unclear D gene. This CDR3 region has 14 residues. CDR1 is LGHNA, CDR2 YSLEER, per germline. Trimming stripped 1 base from V and 7 bases from J, with 11 bases between. The CDR3 is CASSQVVGRQPQHF. CDR3 coding DNA: TGCGCCAGCAGCCAAGTGGTCGGTAGGCAGCCCCAGCATTTT.

The genes are TRBV7-9 and TRBJ2-1; no clear D. Trimming left V 4 bases short and J 6 bases short, with 4 bases between. CDR3 length: 11 amino acids. Looked up from germline, CDR1 is SEHNR and CDR2 is FQNEAQ (reference sequence). The CDR3 nucleotides are TGTGCCAGCAGCTACCGCAATGAGCAGTTCTTC. Residues: CASSYRNEQFF.

This sequence joins TRBV7-8 and TRBJ2-5; D is perhaps TRBD2 (5 bases). CDR3 length: 16 residues. Per germline, CDR1 SGHVS and CDR2 FQNEAQ. Trimming shortened V by 1 base and J by 2 bases, and 14 bases separated the two germline ends. The DNA for the CDR3 is TGTGCCAGCAGCTTAGTGGGTGCGGGCCCGCAAGAGACCCAGTACTTC. It encodes CASSLVGAGPQETQYF.

This clone was detected once. The rearrangement links TRBV4-1 to TRBJ2-3, with D maybe TRBD2 (6 bases). The CDR3 sequence is 17 residues long. The V and J ends lost 4 bases and 0 bases respectively, with 17 bases between them. Looked up from germline, CDR1 is MGHRA and CDR2 is YSYEKL. The CDR3 here is CASSPKLGDSSTDTQYF. Written as DNA, the CDR3 is TGCGCCAGCAGCCCAAAGCTGGGGGACTCTAGCACAGATACGCAGTATTTT.

The chain uses TRBV4-3 and TRBJ2-1, with D possibly TRBD2 on 6 matching bases. Between the trimmed V and J ends, which lost 2 bases and 5 bases, there was a span of 10 bases. The CDR3 extends over 14 amino acids. The germline V gene has CDR1 LGHNA and CDR2 YSLEER. The CDR3 DNA sequence: TGCGCCAGCAGCCAATCCGGGGGTCACAATGAGCAGTTCTTC. Translated: CASSQSGGHNEQFF.

Comment on this clone: The junction departs from germline at one end; a sequencing error may be responsible. The gene calls are TRBV7-7 and TRBJ2-5; possibly TRBD1 for D (6 bases). The CDR3 spans 14 residues. From germline, CDR1 is SSHAT and CDR2 FNYEAQ (reference sequence). CDR3 amino acids: CASSNGQNQETQYF. In DNA form, the CDR3 reads TGTGCTAGCAGCAACGGACAGAACCAAGAGACCCAGTACTTC.

This clone has just one count. The J gene is TRBJ2-3, the V gene TRBV5-4; TRBD1 matches at 7 bases. Germline V lookup: CDR1 SGHNT, CDR2 YYREEE (reference sequence). The length of the CDR3 is 13 residues. V lost 4 bases, J lost 6 bases, and 5 bases stayed unmatched. Written as DNA, the CDR3 is TGTGCCAGCAGCCCGGGGACAGCGGATACGCAGTATTTT. This gives the protein CASSPGTADTQYF.

This clone was observed a single time. The chain joins TRBV7-2 to TRBJ2-3; 11 nucleotides match TRBD2. Germline CDR1 is SGHTA and CDR2 is FQGNSA. V lost 5 bases and J lost 6; bases outside the gene matches: 7. The CDR3 is 15 amino acids. As DNA, the CDR3 is TGTGCCAGCAGCCTTAGCGGGAGGGCCAGGGATACGCAGTATTTT. It specifies CASSLSGRARDTQYF. The full variable domain, its missing parts supplied by reference TRBV7-2 and TRBJ2-3, is GAGVSQSPSNKVTEKGKDVELRCDPISGHTALYWYRQSLGQGLEFLIYFQGNSAPDKSGLPSDRFSAERTGGSVSTLTIQRTQQEDSAVYLCASSLSGRARDTQYFGPGTRLTVL.

The chain recombines TRBV9 with TRBJ2-1; 9 positions match TRBD2. The germline V gene encodes CDR1 SGDLS and CDR2 YYNGEE. The CDR3 has 18 residues. Germline trimming cut 3 bases from V and 6 bases from J; bases unmatched to any gene: 16. Written as DNA, the CDR3 is TGTGCCAGCAGCGAGGCCTTTACTAGCGGGTGGGCCTCCAATGAGCAGTTCTTC. Its protein is CASSEAFTSGWASNEQFF.

This chain uses TRBV28 with TRBJ1-1; tentative D call: TRBD1 (5 bases). V was trimmed by 3 bases and J by 5 bases, leaving 10 bases between them. This CDR3 is built from 13 residues. Germline V CDR1 and CDR2: MDHEN, SYDVKM. CDR3 sequence reads: CASSLGGRTEAFF. The CDR3 DNA reads TGTGCCAGCAGTTTGGGGGGAAGGACTGAAGCTTTCTTT.

J is TRBJ2-7 and V is TRBV29-1; 7 nucleotides line up with TRBD1. This CDR3 spans 13 amino acids. J lost 6 bases, V lost 2 bases, and 7 bases had no gene match. Germline V gene sequence: CDR1 SQVTM, CDR2 ANQGSEA. The CDR3 protein is CSVESGQVVEQYF. CDR3 sequence (DNA): TGCAGCGTTGAATCAGGACAGGTAGTCGAGCAGTACTTC.

The chain uses TRBV6-5 and TRBJ2-7; 8 nucleotides align to TRBD2. The CDR3 is 15 residues long. V dropped 5 bases and J dropped 1; count of bases not matched to a gene: 7. Per germline, CDR1 MNHEY and CDR2 SVGAGI. The CDR3 loop is CASSPRGGGSYEQYF. CDR3 DNA: TGTGCCAGCAGTCCCCGGGGGGGAGGGTCCTACGAGCAGTACTTC.

V gene TRBV10-1 combines with J gene TRBJ1-1; no clear D gene. Trimming cost V 0 bases and J 3 bases, with 11 bases left between them. CDR3 length: 15 residues. Germline CDR1 reads WNHNN; CDR2 reads SYGVQD (reference sequence). The CDR3 sequence: CASSESARADTEAFF. DNA for the CDR3: TGCGCCAGCAGTGAGTCGGCCCGGGCGGACACTGAAGCTTTCTTT.

This clone appeared a single time. The genes are TRBV5-6 and TRBJ2-7; 8 bases map to TRBD1. This CDR3 comprises 16 residues. The V gene end was trimmed by 0 bases and the J gene end by 6 bases; junction bases not matched to a gene: 11. Germline V gene sequence: CDR1 SGHDT, CDR2 YYEEEE. CDR3: CASSLASRDRFSEQYF. The CDR3 DNA reads TGTGCCAGCAGCTTGGCGTCCCGGGACAGGTTTAGCGAGCAGTACTTC.

The J gene is TRBJ2-7, the V gene TRBV27, with D perhaps matching TRBD2 (5 bases). CDR1 is MNHEY, CDR2 SMNVEV, per germline (reference sequence). The CDR3 has 12 amino acids. V was shortened by 7 bases and J by 7 bases, with 14 bases between the two germline ends. The CDR3 reads CASIGWSGEQYF. CDR3 DNA: TGTGCCAGCATCGGTTGGTCGGGGGAGCAGTACTTC.

The V and J genes are TRBV2 and TRBJ1-2; D gene unclear. The ends were cut back, 4 bases at V and 0 bases at J, with 12 bases in the middle. This CDR3 contains 15 residues. The germline V gene encodes CDR1 SNHLY and CDR2 FYNNEI. The CDR3: CASSAEVAANYGYTF. The CDR3 DNA reads TGTGCCAGCAGTGCGGAGGTGGCGGCTAACTATGGCTACACCTTC.

This chain links TRBV7-9 with TRBJ1-2; D gene unclear. Trimming stripped 1 base from V and 3 bases from J, with 15 bases between. Germline V CDR1 and CDR2: SEHNR, FQNEAQ (reference sequence). The CDR3 length is 16 residues. The CDR3 coding sequence is TGTGCCAGCAGCTTAGTCCGGACTCTAGGCGACTATGGCTACACCTTC. Protein product: CASSLVRTLGDYGYTF.

The genes are TRBV7-8 and TRBJ1-3; the D is unclear. V was pared by 5 bases and J by 3 bases, with 20 bases between. The length of the CDR3 is 17 residues. Germline CDR1 and CDR2: SGHVS and FQNEAQ. The CDR3, as DNA: TGTGCCAGCAGCAACCTCCCGCCCCCAGCCATTGGAAACACCATATATTTT. Translation: CASSNLPPPAIGNTIYF.

The chain has TRBV6-5 and TRBJ1-4; D is unresolved. The CDR3 runs 14 residues. V was shortened by 6 bases and J by 5 bases, with 13 bases between the two germline ends. Germline CDR1 is MNHEY and CDR2 is SVGAGI. CDR3 sequence reads: CASRPMGLNEKLFF. CDR3 bases: TGTGCCAGCAGACCGATGGGTCTAAATGAAAAACTGTTTTTT.

This clone was observed a few times. The V call is TRBV7-9, the J call TRBJ1-5; D remains unclear. Trimming pared 0 bases from V and 7 bases from J, leaving 7 bases between. The CDR3 runs 13 residues. CDR1 SEHNR and CDR2 FQNEAQ come from the germline V gene (reference sequence). The CDR3 nucleotides are TGTGCCAGCAGCTTAGCGCTGGGGCAGCCCCAGCATTTT. Protein: CASSLALGQPQHF.

The chain combines TRBV29-1 with TRBJ1-1, with a weak D call TRBD1 (6 bases). Germline V gene lookup returns CDR1 SQVTM and CDR2 ANQGSEA. V lost 4 bases and J 3 bases, leaving 21 bases between the germline ends. The CDR3 covers 16 residues. CDR3 residues: CSVGTLGGATDTEAFF. CDR3 coding DNA: TGCAGCGTTGGCACTCTTGGGGGGGCGACGGACACTGAAGCTTTCTTT.